This T cell receptor (beta chain) was recovered during a study of blood T cell repertoires in COVID-19. Study-level background: T cells, B-cell-depleted T cells, or PBMCs provided the cDNA or gDNA that served as material.

This clone was seen only a few times. Authors' methods: How many nucleated cells were present was estimated from reference gene primer amplification. TCRdb keeps only in-frame clones here, not all; method: immunoSEQ multiplex PCR. Clonal size and the V and J genes are those of that table, whereas D and trimming came from the DNA. The sample consists of 140,000 or so clones, approximately 87% of them appearing once. Germline CDR1 is MDHEN and CDR2 is SYDVKM. V dropped 3 bases and J dropped 4 bases, with 9 bases sitting between them. The length of the CDR3 is 13 residues. The gene calls are TRBV28 and TRBJ1-1; no clear D. This clonotype originated in a woman in her 50s with active or convalescent COVID-19. The source material was peripheral blood. CDR3 in DNA: TGTGCCAGCAGTTTCCCTCGGGGCACTGAAGCTTTCTTT. Its protein product is CASSFPRGTEAFF.